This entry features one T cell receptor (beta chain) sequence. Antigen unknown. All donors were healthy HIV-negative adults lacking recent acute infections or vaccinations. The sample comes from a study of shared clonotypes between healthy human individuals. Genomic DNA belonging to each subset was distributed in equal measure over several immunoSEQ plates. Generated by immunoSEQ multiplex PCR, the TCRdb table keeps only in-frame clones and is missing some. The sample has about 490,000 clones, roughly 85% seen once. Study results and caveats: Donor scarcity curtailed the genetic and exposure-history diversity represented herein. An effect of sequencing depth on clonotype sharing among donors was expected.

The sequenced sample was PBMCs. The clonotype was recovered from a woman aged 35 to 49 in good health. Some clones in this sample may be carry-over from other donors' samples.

The CDR3 DNA is TGTGCCAGTAGAACTAGCGGGAGTACCAATGAGCAGTTCTTC. Residues: CASRTSGSTNEQFF. The genes are TRBV19 and TRBJ2-1; 11 bases align to TRBD2. V shed 6 bases and J 6 bases; nucleotides not matched to a gene: 4. The CDR3 runs 14 residues. Germline V CDR1 and CDR2: LNHDA, SQIVND (reference sequence). The whole variable domain, filled in from reference TRBV19 and TRBJ2-1, reads DGGITQSPKYLFRKEGQNVTLSCEQNLNHDAMYWYRQDPGQGLRLIYYSQIVNDFQKGDIAEGYSVSREKKESFPLTVTSAQKNPTAFYLCASRTSGSTNEQFFGPGTRLTVL.